The entry below gives a single TCR beta chain sequence along with its context. This clonotype came up many times. Its antigen specificity is not known. Base qualities are not provided; no much larger clone lies one nucleotide away. The source of the sample is a study of patients and donors after allogeneic stem cell transplantation (dated by TCRdb to 2020 to 2022). The library relied on RT-PCR. Instrument on record: NextSeq 550. TCRdb trimmed public reads at Q25 via fastp, called clones via MiXCR and kept in-frame beta chains. Rows with a matching CDR3 protein are joined into one entry that keeps the most common DNA and genes. In all, the sample holds some 230,000 distinct CDR3 sequences, and 14% of those were seen once. Under 14% of the sample is taken by the ten largest. Sequencing was done on a sample of blood, either unsorted or a sorted T cell fraction (not recorded which). The TCR originated in a human donor who was either an allogeneic HSCT recipient or a stem cell or donor lymphocyte infusion donor (not recorded which). It is not recorded whose cells these are; they may come from a transplant donor.

The DNA is TGCAGCGTCGGAGAACAGGGGGCAGGGGAGCAGTTCTTC. Its translation is CSVGEQGAGEQFF. The chain is assembled from TRBV29-1 and TRBJ2-1; 9 bases in the middle match TRBD1. From the cysteine up to the phenylalanine, the CDR3 has a length of 13 residues. This entry keeps only the CDR3 DNA: 39 bases, framed from base 1. V is trimmed back by 6 bases and J by 10 bases, and the junction contains 10 bases that no gene match accounts for. The germline V gene sets CDR1 to SQVTM and CDR2 to ANQGSEA.